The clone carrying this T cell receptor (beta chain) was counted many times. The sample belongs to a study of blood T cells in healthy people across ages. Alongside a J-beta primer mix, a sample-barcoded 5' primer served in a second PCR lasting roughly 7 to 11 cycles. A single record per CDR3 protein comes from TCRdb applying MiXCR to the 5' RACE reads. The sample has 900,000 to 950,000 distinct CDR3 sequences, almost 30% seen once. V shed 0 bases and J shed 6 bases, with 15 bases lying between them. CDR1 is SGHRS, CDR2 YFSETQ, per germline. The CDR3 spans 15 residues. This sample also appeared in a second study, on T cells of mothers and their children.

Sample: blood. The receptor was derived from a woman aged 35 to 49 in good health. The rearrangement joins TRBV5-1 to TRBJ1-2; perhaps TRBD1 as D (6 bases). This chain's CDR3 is CASSLVAGALHGYTF. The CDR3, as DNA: TGCGCCAGCAGCTTGGTGGCGGGGGCTCTTCATGGCTACACCTTC.